The 13 T cell receptor beta chains below come from one sample, sequenced in a study of T cell clonality in common variable immunodeficiency. Method: immunoSEQ multiplex PCR; TCRdb's copy keeps in-frame clones and lacks some. The sample contains around 60,000 clones, none of them singletons. Sequencing was done on a sample of peripheral blood mononuclear cells. Receptors were obtained from a person between 18 and 70 years old in good health.

This clone was counted ten times or more. The read stops 3 residues short of the end of the CDR3; the missing end is completed from the germline J gene. This chain links TRBV10-3 with TRBJ1-5; the D gene is possibly TRBD1 (5 bases). The CDR3 totals 15 residues. Germline CDR1 is ENHRY and CDR2 is SYGVKD. Between the trimmed V and J ends, which lost 6 bases and 2 bases, there was a span of 14 bases. The sequenced CDR3 bases are TGTGCCATCAGACTTCTACAGGTCCGCAATCAGCCC. It encodes CAIRLLQVRNQP. The whole CDR3 reads CAIRLLQVRNQPQHF.

This clone was observed at least ten times. The read terminates 3 residues ahead of where the CDR3 ends, so the germline J gene completes it. The chain recombines TRBV11-3 with TRBJ2-3, with D perhaps matching TRBD1 (6 bases). Deletions cut 3 bases from V and 0 bases from J, with 10 bases between. Per the germline V gene, CDR1 is SGHNT and CDR2 is YENEEA. CDR3 length: 15 residues. This CDR3 is CASSFRTASTDTQYF. The CDR3 DNA, read in part, is TGTGCCAGCAGCTTTCGGACAGCGAGCACAGATACG.

This clone has a count of ten or more. The missing CDR3 end, 3 residues past where the read stops, is filled in from the germline J gene. The chain combines TRBV11-3 with TRBJ2-1, with TRBD1 matching 8 bases. The CDR3 spans 12 residues. V shed 5 bases, J shed 9 bases, and the junction held 3 bases outside the gene matches. Germline values: CDR1 SGHNT, CDR2 YENEEA. CDR3 bases read: TGTGCCAGCAGCCTCACAGGGGGTGAG. This encodes CASSLTGGE. The CDR3, in full, reads CASSLTGGEQFF.

This clone was recorded at least ten times. The read falls 3 residues short of the CDR3 end, and the missing part is taken from the germline J gene. The genes are TRBV5-6 and TRBJ1-1; 9 bases are a match to TRBD1. The CDR3 spans 15 residues. In germline, CDR1 is SGHDT, CDR2 YYEEEE. The V gene end was trimmed by 4 bases and the J gene end by 0 bases; junction bases not matched to a gene: 4. The CDR3 loop is CASSGGDRVNTEAFF. CDR3 DNA, as far as it was read: TGTGCCAGCAGCGGGGGGGACAGGGTGAACACTGAA.

This clone was detected ten times or more. The CDR3 extends 3 residues past the end of the read, so its final part is completed from the germline J gene. The rearrangement joins TRBV20-1 to TRBJ2-3; 7 positions agree with TRBD2. Germline V gene sequence: CDR1 DFQATT, CDR2 SNEGSKA (reference sequence). This CDR3 has 13 amino acids. The ends lost 5 bases at V and 2 bases at J; junction bases unmatched: 4. The CDR3 here is CSAPGLNTDTQYF. The sequenced part of the CDR3 DNA is TGCAGTGCTCCGGGACTAAACACAGATACG.

This clone was detected many times. The read falls 3 residues short of the CDR3 end, and the missing part is taken from the germline J gene. This chain uses TRBV2 with TRBJ2-7; maybe TRBD1 (5 bases). V was shortened by 4 bases and J by 6 bases, with 13 bases between the two germline ends. This CDR3 spans 13 amino acids. In germline, CDR1 is SNHLY, CDR2 FYNNEI. CDR3 DNA, as far as it was read: TGTGCCAGCAGTGCCCCCTCCCAGGGCGAG. Amino acid sequence: CASSAPSQGE. The whole CDR3 protein is CASSAPSQGEQYF.

Turning to this clone: The CDR3 end lies 3 residues beyond the end of the read and is filled in from the germline J gene. The chain joins TRBV29-1 to TRBJ2-3; tentatively, D is TRBD2 (6 bases). The CDR3 runs to 14 residues. V was trimmed by 7 bases and J by 1 base, leaving 15 bases between them. Germline lookup yields CDR1 SQVTM and CDR2 ANQGSEA. CDR3 sequence reads: CSAGGWPRTDTQYF. The DNA read from the CDR3 is TGCAGCGCTGGAGGGTGGCCCCGCACAGATACG.

This clone was counted at least ten times. The sequenced part of the CDR3 DNA is TGTGCCAGCAGCCTGACCGGGGAG. Encoded protein: CASSLTGE. The whole CDR3 sequence reads CASSLTGELFF. This rearrangement joins TRBV6-2 or TRBV6-3 to TRBJ2-2; unclear D gene. Read coverage stops 3 residues before the CDR3 terminus; the germline J gene supplies the remainder. The V gene's germline CDR1 is MNHEY and CDR2 SVGEGT. V lost 6 bases to trimming and J lost 5 bases, with 4 bases between them. The CDR3 sequence is 11 residues long.

Details on this clone: The CDR3 is cut off 3 residues early in the read; its end comes from the germline J gene. This chain links TRBV11-1 with TRBJ2-1, with 7 bases fitting TRBD1. CDR1 is SGHAT and CDR2 is FQDESV in the germline V gene (reference sequence). J gave up 3 bases and V 4 bases, and 3 bases lay outside the gene matches. The length of the CDR3 is 14 residues. The sequenced CDR3 bases are TGTGCCAGCAGCTACAGGGGAAACTACAATGAG. Amino acid sequence: CASSYRGNYNE. The CDR3 reads in full as CASSYRGNYNEQFF.

This clone was recorded many times. The read ends 3 residues shy of where the CDR3 ends; the end is completed using the germline J gene. This rearrangement joins TRBV30 to TRBJ2-7; no clear D. This CDR3 comprises 13 residues. Germline V gives CDR1 GTSNPN, CDR2 SVGIG (reference sequence). Trimming left V 0 bases short and J 1 base short, with 7 bases between. The sequenced CDR3 bases are TGTGCCTGGAGTGTAGGTCTTTCCTACGAG. Protein: CAWSVGLSYE. The whole CDR3 protein is CAWSVGLSYEQYF.

This clone was observed at least ten times. The read ends 3 residues early relative to the CDR3; the germline J gene fills the gap. The same CDR3 can be traced to other DNA sequences in this sample. The chain joins TRBV20-1 to TRBJ2-3, with a possible D match to TRBD1 (5 bases). Trimming left V 1 base short and J 0 bases short, with 8 bases between. The CDR3 has 14 amino acids. CDR1 is DFQATT and CDR2 is SNEGSKA in the germline V gene (reference sequence). The CDR3 bases that were read are TGCAGTGCTAGAGTTGGGGCCAGCACAGATACG. Its protein is CSARVGASTDT. The full CDR3 sequence reads CSARVGASTDTQYF.

This clone was seen repeatedly, ten times or more. The CDR3 goes on 3 residues after the read ends, and that part is filled in from the germline J gene. The chain joins TRBV12-3 or TRBV12-4 to TRBJ1-4; the match to TRBD1 covers 7 bases. This CDR3 comprises 14 residues. V dropped 7 bases and J dropped 3; count of bases not matched to a gene: 5. This CDR3 is CASNAGGANEKLFF. The CDR3 DNA, read in part, is TGTGCCAGCAACGCAGGGGGAGCTAATGAAAAA.

There are many counts of this clone. The read ends 3 residues early relative to the CDR3; the germline J gene fills the gap. The V gene is TRBV7-3, the J gene TRBJ2-1; tentative D call: TRBD1 (6 bases). V gave up 5 bases and J gave up 4 bases, with 12 bases separating them. This CDR3 is 14 amino acids long. Germline V lookup: CDR1 SGHTA, CDR2 FQGTGA. CDR3 amino acids: CASSPSQGYNEQFF. Incomplete CDR3 DNA: TGTGCCAGCAGCCCTTCACAGGGTTACAATGAG.